This entry lists 6 T cell receptor beta chains sequenced from one sample in a study of cytomegalovirus exposure and HLA in healthy donors (dated by TCRdb to the late 2010s). Receptor amplification or capture employed the immunoSEQ multiplex PCR assay. The multiplex PCR relied on a mix of 60 forward primers for TCR Vbeta segments and 13 reverse primers for TCR Jbeta segments. Imported from immuneACCESS, the table was reduced by TCRdb to in-frame sequences with V and J called. These copies leave out some clones; in studies compared against another copy, an unresolved V gene accounts for under half, and the cause of the remainder is not known. The sample contains roughly 100,000 clones, approximately 80% of them found a single time. The biggest ten clones account for roughly 1.2% of the sample. Sequencing used PBMCs. These receptors were taken from a man aged 25 to 45 in good health and CMV-seronegative.

CDR3 loop: CAIRTTSGAGELFF. CDR3 in DNA: TGTGCCATCAGGACAACTAGCGGGGCCGGGGAGCTGTTTTTT. J is TRBJ2-2 and V is TRBV10-3; 10 bases map to TRBD2. Germline V gene sequence: CDR1 ENHRY, CDR2 SYGVKD. The CDR3 loop spans 14 amino acids. The ends lost 6 bases at V and 6 bases at J; junction bases unmatched: 4.

The chain couples TRBV29-1 to TRBJ2-2; D gene uncertain. Trimming removed 4 bases from V and 0 bases from J, with 6 bases in between. Germline-derived CDR1 and CDR2 are SQVTM and ANQGSEA. The CDR3 loop spans 13 amino acids. CDR3 loop: CSVAQTNTGELFF. DNA of the CDR3: TGCAGCGTTGCTCAGACGAACACCGGGGAGCTGTTTTTT.

The chain carries TRBV5-4 and TRBJ2-2, with 7 bases identical to TRBD2. CDR3 length equals 15 residues. Germline V gives CDR1 SGHNT, CDR2 YYREEE (reference sequence). V dropped 2 bases and J dropped 5; count of bases not matched to a gene: 6. The CDR3 region is CASSLGGGGTGELFF. Written as DNA, the CDR3 is TGTGCCAGCAGCTTAGGCGGGGGTGGGACCGGGGAGCTGTTTTTT.

This clone was seen a few times. The chain couples TRBV4-1 to TRBJ2-1; D is unresolved. The CDR3 loop spans 16 amino acids. V was trimmed by 0 bases and J by 6 bases, leaving 15 bases between them. Germline CDR1 and CDR2: MGHRA and YSYEKL. CDR3 bases: TGCGCCAGCAGCCAAGAAACTATCGGGTCGGGCAATGAGCAGTTCTTC. This translates into CASSQETIGSGNEQFF.

V gene TRBV6-5 combines with J gene TRBJ2-7; 7 bases fit TRBD1. There are 14 residues in the CDR3. V dropped 7 bases and J dropped 1; count of bases not matched to a gene: 7. Looked up from germline, CDR1 is MNHEY and CDR2 is SVGAGI. This CDR3 reads CASTAPGQSYEQYF. For the CDR3, the DNA is TGTGCCAGCACCGCTCCGGGACAGTCCTACGAGCAGTACTTC.

This clone has just a few counts. The V call is TRBV19, the J call TRBJ2-2; 11 bases map to TRBD1. CDR3 length: 17 residues. Germline CDR1 is LNHDA and CDR2 is SQIVND (reference sequence). Trimming took 6 bases from V and 4 from J; bases not matched to a gene: 10. CDR3 loop: CASSILGQGAVTGELFF. CDR3 nucleotides: TGTGCCAGTAGCATTCTCGGACAGGGGGCCGTCACCGGGGAGCTGTTTTTT.